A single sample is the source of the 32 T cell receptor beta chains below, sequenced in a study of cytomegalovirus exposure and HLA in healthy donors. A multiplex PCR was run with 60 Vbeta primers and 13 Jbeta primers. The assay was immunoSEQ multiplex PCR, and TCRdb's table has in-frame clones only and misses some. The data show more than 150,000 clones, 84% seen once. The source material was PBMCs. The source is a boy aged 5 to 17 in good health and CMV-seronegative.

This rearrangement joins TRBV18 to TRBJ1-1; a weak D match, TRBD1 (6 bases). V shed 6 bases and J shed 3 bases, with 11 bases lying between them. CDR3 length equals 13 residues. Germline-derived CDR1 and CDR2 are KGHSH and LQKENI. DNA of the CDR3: TGTGCCAGCTCCCCGGGACAAGACACTGAAGCTTTCTTT. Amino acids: CASSPGQDTEAFF.

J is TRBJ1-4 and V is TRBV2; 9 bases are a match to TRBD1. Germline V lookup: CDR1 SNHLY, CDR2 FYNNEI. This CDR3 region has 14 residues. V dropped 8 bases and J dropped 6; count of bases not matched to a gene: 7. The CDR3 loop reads CASGGQGWDEKLFF. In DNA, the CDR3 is TGTGCCAGCGGGGGACAGGGCTGGGATGAAAAACTGTTTTTT.

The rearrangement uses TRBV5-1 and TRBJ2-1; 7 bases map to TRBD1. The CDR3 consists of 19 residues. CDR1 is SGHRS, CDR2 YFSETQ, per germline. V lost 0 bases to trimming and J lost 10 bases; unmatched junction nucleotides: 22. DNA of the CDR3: TGCGCCAGCAGCTTGGCTACCGGGACAGCAAATTCTAGGTTGTGGGAGCAGTTCTTC. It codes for CASSLATGTANSRLWEQFF.

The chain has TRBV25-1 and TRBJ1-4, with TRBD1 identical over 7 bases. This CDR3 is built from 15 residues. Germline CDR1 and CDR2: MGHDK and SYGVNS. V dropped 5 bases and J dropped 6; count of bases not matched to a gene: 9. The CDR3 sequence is CASSLRQGLDEKLFF. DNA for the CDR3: TGTGCCAGCAGTCTAAGACAGGGTCTTGATGAAAAACTGTTTTTT.

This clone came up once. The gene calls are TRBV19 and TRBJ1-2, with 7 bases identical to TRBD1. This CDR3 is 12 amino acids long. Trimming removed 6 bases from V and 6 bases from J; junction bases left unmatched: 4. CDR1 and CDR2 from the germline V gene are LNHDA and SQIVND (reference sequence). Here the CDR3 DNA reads TGTGCCAGTAGGGAAGGGGGCAATGGCTACACCTTC. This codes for CASREGGNGYTF.

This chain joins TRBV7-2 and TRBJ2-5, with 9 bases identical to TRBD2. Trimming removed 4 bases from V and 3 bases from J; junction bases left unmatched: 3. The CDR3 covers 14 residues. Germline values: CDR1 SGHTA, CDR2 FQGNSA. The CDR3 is CASSSSGAEETQYF. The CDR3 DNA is TGTGCCAGCAGCTCTAGCGGGGCCGAAGAGACCCAGTACTTC. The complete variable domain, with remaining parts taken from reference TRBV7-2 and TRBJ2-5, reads GAGVSQSPSNKVTEKGKDVELRCDPISGHTALYWYRQSLGQGLEFLIYFQGNSAPDKSGLPSDRFSAERTGGSVSTLTIQRTQQEDSAVYLCASSSSGAEETQYFGPGTRLLVL.

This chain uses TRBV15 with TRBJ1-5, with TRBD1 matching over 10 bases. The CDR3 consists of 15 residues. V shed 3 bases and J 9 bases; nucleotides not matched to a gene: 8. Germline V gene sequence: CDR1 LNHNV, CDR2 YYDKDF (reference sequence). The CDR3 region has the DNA TGTGCCACCAGCAGCCCGGGACAGGGGATTCGGCCCCAGCATTTT. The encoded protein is CATSSPGQGIRPQHF.

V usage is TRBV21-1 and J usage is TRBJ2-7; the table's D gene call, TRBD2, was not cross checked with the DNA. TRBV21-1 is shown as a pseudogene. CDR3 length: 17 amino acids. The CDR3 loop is CASSKEFETSGSYEQYF. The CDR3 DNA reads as TGTGCCAGCAGCAAAGAGTTTGAGACTAGCGGCTCCTACGAGCAGTACTTC.

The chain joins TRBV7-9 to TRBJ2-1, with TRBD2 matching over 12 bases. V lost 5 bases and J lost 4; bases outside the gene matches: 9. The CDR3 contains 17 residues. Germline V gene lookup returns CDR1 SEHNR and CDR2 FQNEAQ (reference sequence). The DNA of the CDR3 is TGTGCCAGCAGCCTTCACCGGACTAGCGGGACTTACAATGAGCAGTTCTTC. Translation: CASSLHRTSGTYNEQFF.

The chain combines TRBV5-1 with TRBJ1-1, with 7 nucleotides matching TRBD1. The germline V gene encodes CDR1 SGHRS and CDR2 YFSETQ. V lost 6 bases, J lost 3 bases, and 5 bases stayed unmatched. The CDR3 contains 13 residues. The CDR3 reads CASKQGTHTEAFF. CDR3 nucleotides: TGCGCCAGCAAACAGGGGACCCACACTGAAGCTTTCTTT.

The CDR3, as DNA: TGTGCCAGCAGACAGGGACAGACATATGGCTACACCTTC. It translates to CASRQGQTYGYTF. This rearrangement joins TRBV5-6 to TRBJ1-2; 7 bases match TRBD1. CDR3 length: 13 residues. The germline gives CDR1 SGHDT, CDR2 YYEEEE. Trimming took 5 bases from V and 5 from J; bases not matched to a gene: 6.

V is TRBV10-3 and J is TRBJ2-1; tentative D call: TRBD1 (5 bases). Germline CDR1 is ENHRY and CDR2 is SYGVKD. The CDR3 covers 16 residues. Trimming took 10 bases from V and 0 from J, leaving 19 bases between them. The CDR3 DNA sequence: TGTGCCACCACAGGCCGGGCGGCCAGCTCCTACAATGAGCAGTTCTTC. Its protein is CATTGRAASSYNEQFF.

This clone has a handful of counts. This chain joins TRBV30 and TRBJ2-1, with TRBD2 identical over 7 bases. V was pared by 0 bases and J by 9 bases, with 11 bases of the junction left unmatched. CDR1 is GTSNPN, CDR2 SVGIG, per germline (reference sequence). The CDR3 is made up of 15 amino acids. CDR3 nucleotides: TGTGCCTGGAGTGTAAAGGTGCGGGAGAGGGCTGAGCAGTTCTTC. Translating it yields CAWSVKVRERAEQFF.

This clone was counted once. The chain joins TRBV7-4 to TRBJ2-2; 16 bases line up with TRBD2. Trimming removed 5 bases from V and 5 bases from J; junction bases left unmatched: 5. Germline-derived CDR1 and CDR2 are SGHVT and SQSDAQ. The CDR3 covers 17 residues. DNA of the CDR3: TGTGCCAGCAGCGGTGGGGGACTAGCGGGGGGGACCGGGGAGCTGTTTTTT. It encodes CASSGGGLAGGTGELFF.

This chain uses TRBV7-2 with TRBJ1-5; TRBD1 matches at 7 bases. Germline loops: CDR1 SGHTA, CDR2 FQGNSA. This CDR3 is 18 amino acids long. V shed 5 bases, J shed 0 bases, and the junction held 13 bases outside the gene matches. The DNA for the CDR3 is TGTGCCAGCAGCCCTCGGGGACAGCGAATTAATAGCAATCAGCCCCAGCATTTT. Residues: CASSPRGQRINSNQPQHF.

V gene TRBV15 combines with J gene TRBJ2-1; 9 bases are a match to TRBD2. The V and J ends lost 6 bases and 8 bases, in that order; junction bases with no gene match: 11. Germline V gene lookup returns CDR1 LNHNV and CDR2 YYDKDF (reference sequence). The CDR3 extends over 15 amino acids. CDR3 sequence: CATSWQLAGSYEQFF. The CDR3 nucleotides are TGTGCCACCAGTTGGCAGCTAGCGGGATCTTATGAGCAGTTCTTC.

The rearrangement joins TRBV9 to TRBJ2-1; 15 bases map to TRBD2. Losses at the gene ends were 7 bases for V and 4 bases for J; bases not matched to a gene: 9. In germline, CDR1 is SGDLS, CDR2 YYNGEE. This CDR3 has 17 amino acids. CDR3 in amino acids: CASAGGTSGRYYNEQFF. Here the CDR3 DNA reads TGTGCCAGCGCCGGGGGGACTAGCGGGAGGTATTACAATGAGCAGTTCTTC. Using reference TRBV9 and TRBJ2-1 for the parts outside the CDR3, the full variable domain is DSGVTQTPKHLITATGQRVTLRCSPRSGDLSVYWYQQSLDQGLQFLIQYYNGEERAKGNILERFSAQQFPDLHSELNLSSLELGDSALYFCASAGGTSGRYYNEQFFGPGTRLTVL.

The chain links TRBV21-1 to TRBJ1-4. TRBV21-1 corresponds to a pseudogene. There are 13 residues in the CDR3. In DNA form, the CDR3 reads TGTGCCGGGGAGGACACCCGGAATGAAAAACTGTTTTTT. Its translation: CAGEDTRNEKLFF.

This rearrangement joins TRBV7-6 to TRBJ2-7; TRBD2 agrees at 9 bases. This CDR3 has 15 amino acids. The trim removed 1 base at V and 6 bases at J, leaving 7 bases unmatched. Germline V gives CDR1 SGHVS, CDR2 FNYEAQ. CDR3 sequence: CASSLVASGMVEQYF. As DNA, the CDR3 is TGTGCCAGCAGCTTAGTGGCTAGCGGGATGGTCGAGCAGTACTTC.

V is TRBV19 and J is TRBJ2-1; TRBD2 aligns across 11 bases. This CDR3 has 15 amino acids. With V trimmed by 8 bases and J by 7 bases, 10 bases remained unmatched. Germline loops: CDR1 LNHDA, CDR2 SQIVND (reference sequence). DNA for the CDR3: TGTGCCAGTCGATTAGCGGGAGGGCCCTCTAATGAGCAGTTCTTC. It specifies CASRLAGGPSNEQFF.

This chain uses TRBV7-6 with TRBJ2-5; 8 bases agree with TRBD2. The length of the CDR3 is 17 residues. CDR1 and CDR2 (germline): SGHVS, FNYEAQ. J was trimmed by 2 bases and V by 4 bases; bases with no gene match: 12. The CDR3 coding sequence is TGTGCCAGCAGCTCGAACCCGGGACTAGTATCTCAAGAGACCCAGTACTTC. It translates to CASSSNPGLVSQETQYF.

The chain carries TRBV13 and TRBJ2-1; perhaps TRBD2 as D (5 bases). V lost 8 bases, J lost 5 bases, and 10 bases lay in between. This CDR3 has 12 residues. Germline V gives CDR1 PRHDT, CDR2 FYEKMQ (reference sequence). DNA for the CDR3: TGTGCCAGCGGCCTAGCTAACAATGAGCAGTTCTTC. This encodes CASGLANNEQFF.

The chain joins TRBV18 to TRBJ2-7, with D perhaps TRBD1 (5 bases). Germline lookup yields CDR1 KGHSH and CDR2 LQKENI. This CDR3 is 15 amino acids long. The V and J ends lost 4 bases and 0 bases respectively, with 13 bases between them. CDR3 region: CASSHNRPFSYEQYF. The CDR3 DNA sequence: TGTGCCAGCTCACACAACAGGCCATTCTCCTACGAGCAGTACTTC. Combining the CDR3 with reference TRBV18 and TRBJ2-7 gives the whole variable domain NAGVMQNPRHLVRRRGQEARLRCSPMKGHSHVYWYRQLPEEGLKFMVYLQKENIIDESGMPKERFSAEFPKEGPSILRIQQVVRGDSAAYFCASSHNRPFSYEQYFGPGTRLTVT.

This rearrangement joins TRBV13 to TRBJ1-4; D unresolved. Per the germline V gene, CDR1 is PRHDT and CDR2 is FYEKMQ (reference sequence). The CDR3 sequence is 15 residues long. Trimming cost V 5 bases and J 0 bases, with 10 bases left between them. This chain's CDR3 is CASSPRIATNEKLFF. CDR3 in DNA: TGTGCCAGCAGCCCTAGGATAGCAACTAATGAAAAACTGTTTTTT. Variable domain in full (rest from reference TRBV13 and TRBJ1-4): AAGVIQSPRHLIKEKRETATLKCYPIPRHDTVYWYQQGPGQDPQFLISFYEKMQSDKGSIPDRFSAQQFSDYHSELNMSSLELGDSALYFCASSPRIATNEKLFFGSGTQLSVL.

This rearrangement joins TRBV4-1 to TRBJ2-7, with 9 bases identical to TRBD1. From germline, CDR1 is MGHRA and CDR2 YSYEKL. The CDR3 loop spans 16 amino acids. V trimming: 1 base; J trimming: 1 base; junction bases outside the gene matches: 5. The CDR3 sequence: CASSQGDRELSYEQYF. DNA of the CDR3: TGCGCCAGCAGCCAAGGGGACAGGGAGCTATCCTACGAGCAGTACTTC.

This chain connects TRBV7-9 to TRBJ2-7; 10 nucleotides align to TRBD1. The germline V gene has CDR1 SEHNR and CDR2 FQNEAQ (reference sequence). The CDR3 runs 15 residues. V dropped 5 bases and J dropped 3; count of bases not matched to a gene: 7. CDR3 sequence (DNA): TGTGCCAGCAGCGGCCGGGACAGGGGCGGCTACGAGCAGTACTTC. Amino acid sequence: CASSGRDRGGYEQYF.

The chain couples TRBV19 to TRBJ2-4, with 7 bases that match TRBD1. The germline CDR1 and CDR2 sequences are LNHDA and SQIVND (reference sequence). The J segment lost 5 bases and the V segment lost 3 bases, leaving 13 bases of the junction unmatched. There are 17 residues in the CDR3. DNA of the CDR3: TGTGCCAGTAGTATCAGGTTTTCGACAGGGTATGAAAACATTCAGTACTTC. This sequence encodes CASSIRFSTGYENIQYF.

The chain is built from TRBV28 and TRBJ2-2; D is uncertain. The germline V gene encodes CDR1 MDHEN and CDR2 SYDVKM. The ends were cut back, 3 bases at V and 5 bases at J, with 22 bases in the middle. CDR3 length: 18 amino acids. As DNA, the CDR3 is TGTGCCAGCAGTTTCCAAAACCCTACGATAGTGTCTACCGGGGAGCTGTTTTTT. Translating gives CASSFQNPTIVSTGELFF.

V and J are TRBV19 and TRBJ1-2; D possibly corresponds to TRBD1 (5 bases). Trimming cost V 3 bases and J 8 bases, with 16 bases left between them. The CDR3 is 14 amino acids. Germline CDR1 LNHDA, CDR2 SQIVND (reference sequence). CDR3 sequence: CASSISSGMRGYTF. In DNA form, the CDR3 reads TGTGCCAGTAGTATCAGTTCAGGGATGAGGGGCTACACCTTC.

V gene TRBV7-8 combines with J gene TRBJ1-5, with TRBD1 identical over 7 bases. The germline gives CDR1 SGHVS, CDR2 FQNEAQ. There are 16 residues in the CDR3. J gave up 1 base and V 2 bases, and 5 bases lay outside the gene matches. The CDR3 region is CASSLQHRGSNQPQHF. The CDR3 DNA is TGTGCCAGCAGCTTACAGCACAGGGGAAGCAATCAGCCCCAGCATTTT.

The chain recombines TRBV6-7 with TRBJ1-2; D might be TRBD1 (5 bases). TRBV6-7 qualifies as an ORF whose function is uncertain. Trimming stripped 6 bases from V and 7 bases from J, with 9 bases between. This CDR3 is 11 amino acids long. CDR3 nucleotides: TGTGCCAGCAGCCCAAGGGGTGGCTACACCTTC. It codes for CASSPRGGYTF.

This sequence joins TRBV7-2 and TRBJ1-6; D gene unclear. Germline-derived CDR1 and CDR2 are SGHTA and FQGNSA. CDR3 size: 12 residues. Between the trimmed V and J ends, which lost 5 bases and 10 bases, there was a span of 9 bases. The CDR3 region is CASSPPGSPLHF. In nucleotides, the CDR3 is TGTGCCAGCAGCCCCCCGGGGTCACCCCTCCACTTT.